The 21 T cell receptor beta chains listed next were all sequenced from one sample in a study of T cell repertoires in cytomegalovirus infection. A single record per CDR3 protein comes from TCRdb applying MiXCR to the reads. The sample has some 920,000 distinct CDR3 sequences; roughly 30% are singletons. No antigen has been assigned to these receptors. The material sequenced was cultured CD8+ T cells from PBMCs, taken from culture after CMV antigen stimulation. The receptors were gathered from a human donor in good health (CMV status not recorded). Some clones in this sample may be carry-over from other donors' samples.

The chain is built from TRBV19 and TRBJ1-1; D gene uncertain. Germline lookup yields CDR1 LNHDA and CDR2 SQIVND (reference sequence). Trimming pared 2 bases from V and 1 base from J, leaving 8 bases between. The length of the CDR3 is 14 residues. The CDR3 DNA reads as TGTGCCAGTAGTATAAACCGGTGGAACACTGAAGCTTTCTTT. Amino acid sequence: CASSINRWNTEAFF.

The chain is built from TRBV10-3 and TRBJ1-2, with TRBD1 identical over 7 bases. The J segment lost 1 base and the V segment lost 0 bases, leaving 8 bases of the junction unmatched. In germline, CDR1 is ENHRY, CDR2 SYGVKD. This CDR3 region has 17 residues. Here the CDR3 reads CAISESPDRTFNYGYTF. In nucleotides, the CDR3 is TGTGCCATCAGTGAGTCCCCGGACAGGACCTTTAACTATGGCTACACCTTC.

A few counts support this clonotype. The chain is built from TRBV6-2 or TRBV6-3 and TRBJ2-1, with 11 bases that match TRBD2. With 5 bases clipped from V and 6 bases from J, the junction kept 9 bases outside the gene matches. The CDR3 runs 16 residues. CDR1 is MNHEY, CDR2 SVGEGT, per germline. The CDR3 nucleotides read TGTGCCAGCAGTCTAGCACTAGCGGGGGCCTTCAATGAGCAGTTCTTC. Translating it yields CASSLALAGAFNEQFF.

The chain employs TRBV6-2 or TRBV6-3 and TRBJ1-1, with D perhaps TRBD1 (6 bases). This CDR3 has 16 residues. V shed 3 bases and J shed 1 base, with 15 bases lying between them. CDR1 MNHEY and CDR2 SVGEGT come from the germline V gene. This chain's CDR3 is CASSYVSGHKNTEAFF. The CDR3 nucleotides are TGTGCCAGCAGTTATGTGTCGGGACATAAGAACACTGAAGCTTTCTTT.

The genes are TRBV6-1 and TRBJ2-7; 8 bases match TRBD2. CDR1 is MNHNS and CDR2 is SASEGT in the germline V gene. The CDR3 covers 14 residues. V trimming: 8 bases; J trimming: 5 bases; junction bases outside the gene matches: 11. CDR3 in DNA: TGTGCCAGCTCGGCGGGGGGCTCCCTGAACGAGCAGTACTTC. Its translation: CASSAGGSLNEQYF.

This clonotype was seen at least ten times. The J gene is TRBJ2-1, the V gene TRBV5-6, with 7 nucleotides matching TRBD2. The CDR3 is 13 amino acids. CDR1 is SGHDT and CDR2 is YYEEEE in the germline V gene. V gave up 4 bases and J gave up 4 bases; unmatched junction bases: 2. The CDR3 DNA follows: TGTGCCAGCAGCCCCGGGGGGTACAATGAGCAGTTCTTC. Its translation: CASSPGGYNEQFF.

V gene TRBV27 combines with J gene TRBJ2-1; D gene unclear. Germline assignment: CDR1 MNHEY and CDR2 SMNVEV (reference sequence). The CDR3 contains 9 residues. Trimming took 7 bases from V and 7 from J, leaving 2 bases between them. CDR3 sequence (DNA): TGTGCCAGCAAAAATGAGCAGTTCTTC. It specifies CASKNEQFF.

This clonotype was counted a few times. The chain links TRBV7-9 to TRBJ2-7, with 7 bases fitting TRBD1. Germline V gives CDR1 SEHNR, CDR2 FQNEAQ (reference sequence). Losses at the gene ends were 5 bases for V and 0 bases for J; bases not matched to a gene: 7. The CDR3 length is 15 residues. DNA of the CDR3: TGTGCCAGCAGCAATCGGGACAGCATCTCCTACGAGCAGTACTTC. Protein product: CASSNRDSISYEQYF.

The chain has TRBV6-2 or TRBV6-3 and TRBJ2-7; D is possibly TRBD1 (6 bases). This CDR3 contains 14 residues. Deletions cut 6 bases from V and 4 bases from J, with 16 bases between. Looked up from germline, CDR1 is MNHEY and CDR2 is SVGEGT. The CDR3 loop is CASSPDRPIYEQYV. In DNA, the CDR3 is TGTGCCAGCAGCCCCGACAGGCCAATATACGAGCAGTACGTC.

In this sample, this clonotype turned up many times. The chain links TRBV7-8 to TRBJ1-5; D gene uncertain. The V gene's germline CDR1 is SGHVS and CDR2 FQNEAQ. The CDR3 runs 15 residues. The V end lost 3 bases, the J end lost 4 bases, and 13 bases lay between the germline ends. CDR3 DNA sequence: TGTGCCAGCAGCTTGCAGAGAATAATAAATCAGCCCCAGCATTTT. Translating it yields CASSLQRIINQPQHF.

The V and J genes are TRBV27 and TRBJ2-3, with D unclear. The CDR3 runs to 14 residues. The V end lost 11 bases, the J end lost 0 bases, and 15 bases lay between the germline ends. Germline CDR1 is MNHEY and CDR2 is SMNVEV (reference sequence). The CDR3 DNA is TGTGCCTGTTCCTCTGGCAGGAGCACAGATACGCAGTATTTT. It is translated as CACSSGRSTDTQYF.

The chain links TRBV25-1 to TRBJ2-1; the match to TRBD1 covers 7 bases. Trimming at V came to 6 bases and at J to 4 bases, leaving 9 bases not matched to a gene. Germline V gene sequence: CDR1 MGHDK, CDR2 SYGVNS. This CDR3 comprises 15 residues. CDR3 DNA sequence: TGTGCCAGCAGGGTAGTGGGGGACAGATACAATGAGCAGTTCTTC. It codes for CASRVVGDRYNEQFF.

The chain couples TRBV13 to TRBJ1-1, with 9 bases matching TRBD1. Germline V lookup: CDR1 PRHDT, CDR2 FYEKMQ (reference sequence). The CDR3 length is 15 residues. Unmatched junction bases numbered 9, after V lost 5 bases and J lost 5 bases. Written as DNA, the CDR3 is TGTGCCAGCAGCGCAACCGGACAGGGGTTTACTGAAGCTTTCTTT. Translating gives CASSATGQGFTEAFF.

This clonotype was observed at least ten times. This chain links TRBV7-9 with TRBJ2-5; weak D call: TRBD1 (6 bases). CDR1 and CDR2 (germline): SEHNR, FQNEAQ (reference sequence). The CDR3 consists of 14 residues. The V gene lost 5 bases and the J gene lost 5 bases, with 15 bases spanning the gap. CDR3 region: CASSQSQGLETQYF. The CDR3, as DNA: TGTGCCAGCAGCCAATCGCAGGGGCTGGAGACCCAGTACTTC.

This clonotype appeared a few times. The genes are TRBV29-1 and TRBJ1-2; tentatively, D is TRBD1 (6 bases). Germline CDR1 and CDR2: SQVTM and ANQGSEA. CDR3 length: 16 residues. The germline V and J ends were trimmed by 3 bases and 1 base, with 18 bases remaining between them. CDR3 residues: CSVDPRTDPNNYGYTF. The CDR3, as DNA: TGCAGCGTTGACCCTAGGACAGACCCGAATAACTATGGCTACACCTTC.

The gene calls are TRBV29-1 and TRBJ1-2; a weak D match, TRBD1 (6 bases). Trimming removed 6 bases from V and 7 bases from J, with 30 bases in between. This CDR3 is 17 amino acids long. The germline V gene has CDR1 SQVTM and CDR2 ANQGSEA. In DNA form, the CDR3 reads TGCAGCGTCCATACAGGTGCCAGAACCCCAGGGGACGGTGGCTACACCTTC. This gives the protein CSVHTGARTPGDGGYTF.

This clonotype was recorded many times. This sequence joins TRBV7-6 and TRBJ1-1; TRBD1 might be the D (5 bases). Trimming cost V 8 bases and J 5 bases, with 21 bases left between them. Germline CDR1 and CDR2: SGHVS and FNYEAQ. The CDR3 length is 15 residues. CDR3 sequence (DNA): TGTGCCAGCCTTTTAGACCCGGGGGGTCGAACTGAAGCTTTCTTT. Translation gives CASLLDPGGRTEAFF.

This clonotype was found a few times. The rearrangement uses TRBV4-1 and TRBJ2-5; D might be TRBD1 (5 bases). There are 14 residues in the CDR3. The germline V gene has CDR1 MGHRA and CDR2 YSYEKL. Trimming shortened V by 1 base and J by 2 bases, and 8 bases separated the two germline ends. CDR3 nucleotides: TGCGCCAGCAGCCAAGGACAGACGCAAGAGACCCAGTACTTC. This encodes CASSQGQTQETQYF.

The V gene is TRBV3-1, the J gene TRBJ2-7, with 8 nucleotides matching TRBD2. After removal of 2 bases from V and 1 base from J, the junction contained 25 bases not matched to a gene. From germline, CDR1 is LGHDT and CDR2 YNNKEL (reference sequence). The CDR3 runs to 22 residues. This CDR3 reads CASSQIRLRGGAGALLSYEQYV. The CDR3 coding sequence is TGTGCCAGCAGCCAAATCAGGTTACGTGGCGGAGCGGGGGCCCTTCTTTCCTACGAGCAGTACGTC.

The chain carries TRBV12-3 or TRBV12-4 and TRBJ1-2, with 9 bases identical to TRBD1. Losses at the gene ends were 3 bases for V and 2 bases for J; bases not matched to a gene: 4. This CDR3 region has 15 residues. The CDR3 reads CASSLGDRVNYGYTF. The CDR3 DNA sequence: TGTGCCAGCAGTTTGGGGGACAGGGTAAACTATGGCTACACCTTC.

This clonotype was observed a handful of times. V is TRBV14 and J is TRBJ2-6; TRBD1 matches at 8 bases. The germline V gene encodes CDR1 SGHDN and CDR2 FVKESK. The V and J ends lost 2 bases and 0 bases, in that order; junction bases with no gene match: 6. This CDR3 region has 18 residues. The DNA of the CDR3 is TGTGCCAGCAGCCAACACACAGGGGGTAACTCTGGGGCCAACGTCCTGACTTTC. It codes for CASSQHTGGNSGANVLTF.